This T cell receptor (beta chain) was identified in a study of cytomegalovirus exposure and HLA in healthy donors. Germline-derived CDR1 and CDR2 are SGHRS and YFSETQ. The CDR3 length is 16 residues. Trimming removed 3 bases from V and 3 bases from J; junction bases left unmatched: 7. The study ran its PCR with 60 Vbeta and 13 Jbeta primers. Repertoires were generated with immunoSEQ multiplex PCR, while TCRdb's copy carries only in-frame clones and drops some. In the table there are roughly 100,000 clones, 77% of which are singletons. The V call is TRBV5-1, the J call TRBJ2-3, with 10 bases aligning to TRBD1. The sequencing input was PBMCs. The TCR originated in a female donor in good health and CMV-seronegative. The CDR3 coding sequence is TGCGCCAGCAGCTCCTATCCGGGACAGGGGACAGATACGCAGTATTTT. Encoded protein: CASSSYPGQGTDTQYF.